The 10 T cell receptor beta chains reported below all come from one sample, sequenced in a study of monozygotic twins with inflammatory bowel disease. TCRdb reprocessed the 5' RACE reads and keeps a single row for each CDR3 protein, giving no DNA. The sample data list some 130,000 distinct CDR3 sequences. Sequenced material: blood. These receptors were taken from a human donor with ulcerative colitis or Crohn's disease, or a healthy co-twin of an affected twin (not recorded which).

The chain links TRBV19 to TRBJ2-2. Germline-derived CDR1 and CDR2 are LNHDA and SQIVND (reference sequence). This CDR3 has 14 residues. CDR3 region: CASSIVRNNGELFF.

The rearrangement joins TRBV7-9 to TRBJ1-1; TCRdb names TRBD1, which stays unverified in the absence of DNA. CDR1 and CDR2 (germline): SEHNR, FQNEAQ (reference sequence). The CDR3 runs to 16 residues. CDR3 residues: CASSLYHHRGNTEAFF.

The chain couples TRBV12-3 or TRBV12-4 to TRBJ1-5; TCRdb's D call, TRBD1, is unchecked because there is no DNA. The CDR3 covers 14 residues. CDR3 amino acids: CASSSRGGLQPQHF.

The rearrangement joins TRBV29-1 to TRBJ1-3; TCRdb proposes TRBD1, but this gene call is untestable without DNA. There are 14 residues in the CDR3. Germline V CDR1 and CDR2: SQVTM, ANQGSEA. The CDR3 loop reads CSVAPGDSGNTIYF. The full variable domain, completed using reference TRBV29-1 and TRBJ1-3, is SAVISQKPSRDICQRGTSLTIQCQVDSQVTMMFWYRQQPGQSLTLIATANQGSEATYESGFVIDKFPISRPNLTFSTLTVSNMSPEDSSIYLCSVAPGDSGNTIYFGEGSWLTVV.

The chain has TRBV30 and TRBJ1-5; without DNA, the TCRdb call of TRBD1 cannot be checked. The germline V gene encodes CDR1 GTSNPN and CDR2 SVGIG (reference sequence). This CDR3 is 15 amino acids long. CDR3: CAWDSDSYSNQPQHF.

The chain couples TRBV19 to TRBJ2-1; TCRdb gives TRBD1 as the D gene, but with no DNA this cannot be confirmed. Germline V lookup: CDR1 LNHDA, CDR2 SQIVND (reference sequence). CDR3 size: 17 residues. The CDR3 sequence is CASSIRRGTESYNEQFF.

V gene TRBV20-1 combines with J gene TRBJ2-1; the TRBD1 assignment by TCRdb is unverifiable without DNA. Germline V gene lookup returns CDR1 DFQATT and CDR2 SNEGSKA (reference sequence). This CDR3 comprises 16 residues. The chain's CDR3 is CSAPSKGRTSYNEQFF.

This chain joins TRBV29-1 and TRBJ2-2; the TRBD2 assignment by TCRdb is unverifiable without DNA. Germline V gives CDR1 SQVTM, CDR2 ANQGSEA. The CDR3 consists of 16 residues. This chain's CDR3 is CSVESTSGVNTGELFF.

The chain carries TRBV7-9 and TRBJ1-1. The length of the CDR3 is 13 residues. Germline V CDR1 and CDR2: SEHNR, FQNEAQ (reference sequence). CDR3 loop: CASSLIRATEVFF. Together with reference TRBV7-9 and TRBJ1-1, the CDR3 gives the full variable domain: DTGVSQNPRHKITKRGQNVTFRCDPISEHNRLYWYRQTLGQGPEFLTYFQNEAQLEKSRLLSDRFSAERPKGSFSTLEIQRTEQGDSAMYLCASSLIRATEVFFGQGTRLTVV.

The chain joins TRBV5-1 to TRBJ2-1. Germline V gene lookup returns CDR1 SGHRS and CDR2 YFSETQ. The CDR3 extends over 13 amino acids. This chain's CDR3 is CASSLAPHNEQFF.